One sample yielded the 22 T cell receptor beta chains listed below, sequenced in a study of OX40 agonist ivuxolimab in advanced cancers. TCRdb's copy holds only in-frame clones and misses some; the assay was immunoSEQ multiplex PCR. The data show roughly 79,000 clones, roughly 80% seen once. The sequencing here drew on CD4+ or CD8+ T cells sorted from blood, taken in a trial of the OX40 agonist ivuxolimab. All receptors derive from an adult with an advanced solid tumor such as melanoma, head and neck, liver or kidney cancer.

The rearrangement uses TRBV5-4 and TRBJ2-6; 8 bases fit TRBD1. Germline-derived CDR1 and CDR2 are SGHNT and YYREEE (reference sequence). With 6 bases clipped from V and 3 bases from J, the junction kept 11 bases outside the gene matches. The CDR3 contains 17 residues. CDR3 in amino acids: CASTSGGAAGGANVLTF. CDR3 nucleotide sequence: TGTGCCAGCACCTCAGGGGGCGCGGCCGGTGGGGCCAACGTCCTGACTTTC.

This clone appeared a single time. The chain couples TRBV7-9 to TRBJ2-2; 8 bases match TRBD2. The CDR3 covers 16 residues. V lost 3 bases and J lost 7; bases outside the gene matches: 10. Germline CDR1 and CDR2: SEHNR and FQNEAQ (reference sequence). The CDR3 nucleotides read TGTGCCAGCAGCTTTGGGTCGGGAGGGCCCGGCGGGGAGCTGTTTTTT. Translation gives CASSFGSGGPGGELFF. Full variable domain (outside the CDR3, taken from reference TRBV7-9 and TRBJ2-2): DTGVSQNPRHKITKRGQNVTFRCDPISEHNRLYWYRQTLGQGPEFLTYFQNEAQLEKSRLLSDRFSAERPKGSFSTLEIQRTEQGDSAMYLCASSFGSGGPGGELFFGEGSRLTVL.

The chain joins TRBV18 to TRBJ2-3; 11 bases fit TRBD2. Germline CDR1 and CDR2: KGHSH and LQKENI. With V trimmed by 3 bases and J by 4 bases, 15 bases remained unmatched. The CDR3 has 19 residues. The DNA of the CDR3 is TGTGCCAGCTCACCGGGGGTTCAGTCGACTAGCGGGGAATCAGATACGCAGTATTTT. It is translated as CASSPGVQSTSGESDTQYF.

The chain couples TRBV4-3 to TRBJ2-7, with TRBD2 as a possible D gene (7 bases). Germline loops: CDR1 LGHNA, CDR2 YSLEER. Trimming cost V 2 bases and J 3 bases, with 26 bases left between them. The CDR3 is made up of 19 amino acids. CDR3 sequence reads: CASSQQLGGGLSILYEQYF. CDR3 nucleotide sequence: TGCGCCAGCAGCCAACAGCTGGGAGGGGGGTTATCGATCCTCTACGAGCAGTACTTC.

The genes are TRBV18 and TRBJ2-7; D is uncertain. This CDR3 has 12 residues. Trimming stripped 3 bases from V and 6 bases from J, with 9 bases between. Germline CDR1 KGHSH, CDR2 LQKENI. This CDR3 reads CASSPSRPEQYF. In nucleotides, the CDR3 is TGTGCCAGCTCACCTTCCCGCCCCGAGCAGTACTTC.

The gene calls are TRBV21-1 and TRBJ1-4. TRBV21-1 is a known pseudogene. The CDR3 covers 15 residues. The CDR3 DNA reads TGTGCCAGCACCCCACCTCCATATAAGAATGAAAAACTGTTTTTT. Translating gives CASTPPPYKNEKLFF.

The chain uses TRBV14 and TRBJ2-4; D not resolved. The V end lost 3 bases, the J end lost 0 bases, and 9 bases lay between the germline ends. CDR1 and CDR2 from the germline V gene are SGHDN and FVKESK. The CDR3 sequence is 15 residues long. This chain's CDR3 is CASSQGVLAKNIQYF. CDR3 sequence (DNA): TGTGCCAGCAGCCAGGGCGTTTTAGCCAAAAACATTCAGTACTTC.

This rearrangement joins TRBV6-6 to TRBJ1-4, with TRBD1 as a possible D gene (5 bases). Germline-derived CDR1 and CDR2 are MNHNY and SVGAGI (reference sequence). The V end lost 2 bases, the J end lost 11 bases, and 18 bases lay between the germline ends. CDR3 length: 15 residues. CDR3 nucleotide sequence: TGTGCCAGCAGTTACCCTACGATAGGTGAGGGGAAACTGTTTTTT. Residues: CASSYPTIGEGKLFF.

The chain employs TRBV7-2 and TRBJ2-7; D not resolved. V lost 7 bases and J 2 bases, leaving 6 bases between the germline ends. In germline, CDR1 is SGHTA, CDR2 FQGNSA. This CDR3 region has 11 residues. The CDR3 DNA reads TGTGCCAGCACCTCCACCTACGAGCAGTACTTC. Translated, it gives CASTSTYEQYF.

The chain links TRBV2 to TRBJ2-5, with 8 bases lining up with TRBD1. J lost 4 bases, V lost 2 bases, and 3 bases had no gene match. This CDR3 contains 14 residues. Looked up from germline, CDR1 is SNHLY and CDR2 is FYNNEI. In nucleotides, the CDR3 is TGTGCCAGCAGTGAAACGGGACAGGCAGAGACCCAGTACTTC. Protein sequence: CASSETGQAETQYF.

This clone has a single count. The J gene is TRBJ1-6, the V gene TRBV19; no clear D gene. The ends were cut back, 5 bases at V and 0 bases at J, with 17 bases in the middle. Germline CDR1 reads LNHDA; CDR2 reads SQIVND (reference sequence). The CDR3 loop spans 18 amino acids. This CDR3 reads CASSFYSWASSYNSPLHF. CDR3 nucleotide sequence: TGTGCCAGTAGTTTCTACTCGTGGGCGAGCTCCTATAATTCACCCCTCCACTTT.

V is TRBV6-9 and J is TRBJ2-1; TRBD2 agrees at 8 bases. This CDR3 is built from 19 residues. The J segment lost 2 bases and the V segment lost 6 bases, leaving 18 bases of the junction unmatched. Looked up from germline, CDR1 is MNHGY and CDR2 is SVAAGI. The CDR3, as DNA: TGTGCCAGCAGCACTTCAGGTAGCGGGATGCTACCCCCCTACAATGAGCAGTTCTTC. Translated, it gives CASSTSGSGMLPPYNEQFF.

The CDR3 loop is CASAPLNRGTYEQYF. The CDR3 region has the DNA TGTGCCAGCGCCCCCTTAAACAGGGGAACCTACGAGCAGTACTTC. The J gene is TRBJ2-7, the V gene TRBV27; 7 nucleotides agree with TRBD1. Germline V gives CDR1 MNHEY, CDR2 SMNVEV (reference sequence). This CDR3 is built from 15 residues. V shed 8 bases and J 2 bases; nucleotides not matched to a gene: 12.

This rearrangement joins TRBV14 to TRBJ1-3, with D tentatively TRBD1 (5 bases). Trimming pared 0 bases from V and 0 bases from J, leaving 9 bases between. CDR3 length: 16 amino acids. Germline V CDR1 and CDR2: SGHDN, FVKESK. CDR3 region: CASSQDVGGSGNTIYF. CDR3 coding DNA: TGTGCCAGCAGCCAAGATGTGGGGGGCTCTGGAAACACCATATATTTT.

This clone was observed a few times. The J gene is TRBJ2-3, the V gene TRBV27; D remains unclear. This CDR3 contains 14 residues. V shed 7 bases and J shed 0 bases, with 11 bases lying between them. CDR1 and CDR2 from the germline V gene are MNHEY and SMNVEV (reference sequence). Here the CDR3 reads CASKGALSTDTQYF. DNA of the CDR3: TGTGCCAGCAAGGGCGCACTTAGCACAGATACGCAGTATTTT.

The chain recombines TRBV6-1 with TRBJ1-6; D call uncertain. The CDR3 is 19 residues long. V was shortened by 1 base and J by 0 bases, with 16 bases between the two germline ends. The germline gives CDR1 MNHNS, CDR2 SASEGT. CDR3 sequence (DNA): TGTGCCAGCAGTGAAGAGGTGCGAAAGGCGAGCTCCTATAATTCACCCCTCCACTTT. As protein: CASSEEVRKASSYNSPLHF.

The sample holds one count of this clone. The chain has TRBV29-1 and TRBJ2-7; the D gene is possibly TRBD2 (6 bases). This CDR3 has 13 residues. CDR1 and CDR2 from the germline V gene are SQVTM and ANQGSEA. With 6 bases removed from V and 3 bases from J, the gap between germline ends came to 15 bases. The CDR3 protein is CSVGDSPLYEQYF. CDR3 DNA sequence: TGCAGCGTGGGGGACTCGCCGCTCTACGAGCAGTACTTC.

V and J are TRBV7-2 and TRBJ2-5, with 12 bases aligning to TRBD2. V gave up 5 bases and J gave up 5 bases; unmatched junction bases: 9. Per the germline V gene, CDR1 is SGHTA and CDR2 is FQGNSA. This CDR3 spans 16 amino acids. The CDR3 bases are TGTGCCAGCAGCAAACGACTAGCGGGAGCTTTGGAGACCCAGTACTTC. It specifies CASSKRLAGALETQYF.

The chain employs TRBV6-4 and TRBJ2-1, with D maybe TRBD2 (6 bases). Germline assignment: CDR1 MRHNA and CDR2 SNTAGT. Trimming pared 3 bases from V and 10 bases from J, leaving 22 bases between. The CDR3 runs 16 residues. The CDR3 DNA is TGTGCCAGCAGTGAAAGACGGGCAGGGAGGAGCGGGGAGCAGTTCTTC. It is translated as CASSERRAGRSGEQFF.

The V gene is TRBV6-5, the J gene TRBJ2-7, with no clear D. The CDR3 runs 11 residues. The germline V gene has CDR1 MNHEY and CDR2 SVGAGI. V was cut by 1 base and J by 5 bases, with 3 bases left in between. CDR3 bases: TGTGCCAGCAGTTACTATAACGAGCAGTACTTC. This gives the protein CASSYYNEQYF.

This chain connects TRBV19 to TRBJ1-2; a possible D gene is TRBD1 (5 bases). The V gene lost 3 bases and the J gene lost 0 bases, with 5 bases spanning the gap. Germline V gene data show CDR1 as LNHDA and CDR2 as SQIVND (reference sequence). The CDR3 sequence is 13 residues long. This CDR3 is CASSMDTNYGYTF. DNA of the CDR3: TGTGCCAGTAGTATGGACACTAACTATGGCTACACCTTC.

The J gene is TRBJ2-7, the V gene TRBV7-9; 10 nucleotides align to TRBD1. CDR1 SEHNR and CDR2 FQNEAQ come from the germline V gene (reference sequence). The CDR3 has 16 amino acids. V was clipped by 1 base and J by 3 bases; unmatched bases: 6. In DNA form, the CDR3 reads TGTGCCAGCAGCTTAGTCGTGACAGGGGGCAACTACGAGCAGTACTTC. It codes for CASSLVVTGGNYEQYF.